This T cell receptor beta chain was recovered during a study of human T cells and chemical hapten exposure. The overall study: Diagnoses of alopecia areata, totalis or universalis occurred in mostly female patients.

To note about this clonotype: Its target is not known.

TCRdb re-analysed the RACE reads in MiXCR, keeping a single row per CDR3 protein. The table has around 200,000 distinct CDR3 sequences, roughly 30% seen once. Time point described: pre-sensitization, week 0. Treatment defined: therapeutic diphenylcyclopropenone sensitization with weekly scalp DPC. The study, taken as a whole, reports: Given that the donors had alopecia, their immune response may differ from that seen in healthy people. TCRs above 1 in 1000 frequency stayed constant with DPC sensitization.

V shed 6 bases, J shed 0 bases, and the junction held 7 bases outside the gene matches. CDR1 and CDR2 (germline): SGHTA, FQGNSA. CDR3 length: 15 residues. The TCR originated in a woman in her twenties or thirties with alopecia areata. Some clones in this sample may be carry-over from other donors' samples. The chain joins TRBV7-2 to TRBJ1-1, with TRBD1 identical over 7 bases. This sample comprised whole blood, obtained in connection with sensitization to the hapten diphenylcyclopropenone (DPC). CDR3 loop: CASRRDSLLNTEAFF. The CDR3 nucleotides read TGTGCCAGCAGACGGGACAGTTTATTGAACACTGAAGCTTTCTTT.